Below are 20 T cell receptor beta chains sequenced from a single sample in a study of cytomegalovirus exposure and HLA in healthy donors. The PCR had 60 Vbeta and 13 Jbeta primers. Some clones are missing from TCRdb's copy, which holds only in-frame ones; the method was immunoSEQ multiplex PCR. The table has some 160,000 clones, around 72% seen once. Specimen: PBMCs. The receptor source for this set is a woman aged 40 to 49 in good health and CMV-seropositive.

A few counts support this clone. The rearrangement links TRBV10-3 to TRBJ1-2, with TRBD1 identical over 9 bases. The germline V gene has CDR1 ENHRY and CDR2 SYGVKD. V dropped 10 bases and J dropped 7; count of bases not matched to a gene: 7. The CDR3 is made up of 12 amino acids. The CDR3 DNA is TGTGCCAGCACACAGGGGGCTCTTGGCTACACCTTC. As protein: CASTQGALGYTF.

This chain connects TRBV2 to TRBJ1-3, with D maybe TRBD1 (6 bases). The CDR3 is 15 amino acids. CDR1 SNHLY and CDR2 FYNNEI come from the germline V gene. Trimming removed 4 bases at V and 8 bases at J, with 18 bases between. CDR3 nucleotides: TGTGCCAGCAGTGTAGAATCGCAGGGGCGAGACACCATATATTTT. Protein product: CASSVESQGRDTIYF.

The chain employs TRBV30 and TRBJ1-2; 9 bases fit TRBD1. Germline CDR1 and CDR2: GTSNPN and SVGIG (reference sequence). V shed 0 bases and J 8 bases; nucleotides not matched to a gene: 7. The CDR3 runs 14 residues. The CDR3 sequence: CAWSVGTGLGGYTF. In DNA, the CDR3 is TGTGCCTGGAGTGTGGGGACAGGGCTGGGCGGCTACACCTTC.

This clone was counted a few times. The rearrangement joins TRBV6-1 to TRBJ1-2; 8 nucleotides match TRBD1. With V trimmed by 6 bases and J by 8 bases, 14 bases remained unmatched. The V gene's germline CDR1 is MNHNS and CDR2 SASEGT. The CDR3 has 15 residues. CDR3 sequence: CASRKTLQGVGGYTF. In DNA, the CDR3 is TGTGCCAGCAGGAAAACCCTACAGGGGGTAGGCGGCTACACCTTC.

This chain links TRBV9 with TRBJ1-1; 10 nucleotides line up with TRBD1. V lost 2 bases to trimming and J lost 2 bases; unmatched junction nucleotides: 3. The CDR3 length is 15 residues. Looked up from germline, CDR1 is SGDLS and CDR2 is YYNGEE. The DNA of the CDR3 is TGTGCCAGCAGCGTCGGGACAGGGGCTAACACTGAAGCTTTCTTT. Translated: CASSVGTGANTEAFF.

Concerning this clone itself: Other DNA sequences of this sample code for an identical CDR3. The chain employs TRBV18 and TRBJ2-3; 11 positions match TRBD2. Germline V gene sequence: CDR1 KGHSH, CDR2 LQKENI. This CDR3 region has 15 residues. Trimming took 3 bases from V and 1 from J; bases not matched to a gene: 0. This chain's CDR3 is CASSPSGGGTDTQYF. The CDR3 DNA is TGTGCCAGCTCACCTAGCGGGGGGGGCACAGATACGCAGTATTTT.

The rearrangement links TRBV6-5 to TRBJ2-7; D perhaps matches TRBD2 (6 bases). The CDR3 sequence is 12 residues long. CDR1 and CDR2 from the germline V gene are MNHEY and SVGAGI. Trimming cost V 7 bases and J 5 bases, with 12 bases left between them. In DNA form, the CDR3 reads TGTGCCAGCAAGTCCTCGGGGGACGAGCAGTACTTC. Encoded protein: CASKSSGDEQYF.

The rearrangement links TRBV19 to TRBJ1-2; D ambiguous. V lost 3 bases, J lost 7 bases, and 9 bases lay in between. Per germline, CDR1 LNHDA and CDR2 SQIVND (reference sequence). The CDR3 consists of 12 residues. The CDR3 nucleotides are TGTGCCAGTAGTATGGTATCGGGTGGCTACACCTTC. This translates into CASSMVSGGYTF.

The chain carries TRBV29-1 and TRBJ2-7; 7 bases match TRBD2. Germline values: CDR1 SQVTM, CDR2 ANQGSEA. The trim removed 5 bases at V and 7 bases at J, leaving 8 bases unmatched. The CDR3 is 12 amino acids. The CDR3: CSVTWGGEEQYF. CDR3 in DNA: TGCAGCGTTACTTGGGGAGGGGAAGAGCAGTACTTC.

CDR3 residues: CASSLRGQGRAFF. As DNA, the CDR3 is TGTGCCAGCAGCTTAAGGGGACAGGGGAGAGCTTTCTTT. This chain links TRBV13 with TRBJ1-1; the match to TRBD1 covers 10 bases. The germline V gene encodes CDR1 PRHDT and CDR2 FYEKMQ (reference sequence). This CDR3 spans 13 amino acids. V shed 2 bases and J 10 bases; nucleotides not matched to a gene: 4.

The V gene is TRBV4-1, the J gene TRBJ1-3; 7 bases are a match to TRBD1. V was clipped by 0 bases and J by 0 bases; unmatched bases: 8. CDR1 and CDR2 from the germline V gene are MGHRA and YSYEKL. This CDR3 spans 18 amino acids. The CDR3 DNA reads TGCGCCAGCAGCCAAGAGATCGTTCGACAGGGCTCTGGAAACACCATATATTTT. Translated: CASSQEIVRQGSGNTIYF.

The chain uses TRBV6-1 and TRBJ1-6, with 9 bases lining up with TRBD1. From germline, CDR1 is MNHNS and CDR2 SASEGT. Trimming removed 6 bases from V and 13 bases from J; junction bases left unmatched: 7. The CDR3 is 13 amino acids. In DNA form, the CDR3 reads TGTGCCAGCAGGGGGGACAGGGTAACTCCCCTCCACTTT. As protein: CASRGDRVTPLHF.

This clone was counted only a few times. The V call is TRBV4-1, the J call TRBJ1-5, with D possibly TRBD1 on 5 matching bases. The CDR3 covers 14 residues. The germline V and J ends were trimmed by 5 bases and 3 bases, with 11 bases remaining between them. Per germline, CDR1 MGHRA and CDR2 YSYEKL. The CDR3 spells CASSMTANNQPQHF. CDR3 coding DNA: TGCGCCAGCAGCATGACAGCAAACAATCAGCCCCAGCATTTT.

The chain carries TRBV4-3 and TRBJ1-1; TRBD1 might be the D (5 bases). This CDR3 has 14 residues. Trimming removed 0 bases from V and 3 bases from J, with 8 bases in between. Germline assignment: CDR1 LGHNA and CDR2 YSLEER. CDR3 protein: CASSQDREDTEAFF. CDR3 bases: TGCGCCAGCAGCCAAGACAGGGAGGACACTGAAGCTTTCTTT.

This clone was seen just once. The V call is TRBV5-1, the J call TRBJ1-2; D is perhaps TRBD1 (6 bases). The V end was cut by 6 bases, the J end by 4 bases, with 13 bases between. The CDR3 loop spans 13 amino acids. The V gene's germline CDR1 is SGHRS and CDR2 YFSETQ. The CDR3 here is CASNSGGAYGYTF. CDR3 DNA sequence: TGCGCCAGCAATTCTGGGGGGGCCTATGGCTACACCTTC.

The V and J genes are TRBV15 and TRBJ1-1, with D unresolved. The CDR3 totals 14 residues. Germline assignment: CDR1 LNHNV and CDR2 YYDKDF (reference sequence). V lost 0 bases to trimming and J lost 3 bases, with 8 bases between them. CDR3 amino acids: CATSRDLSYTEAFF. DNA for the CDR3: TGTGCCACCAGCAGAGATCTTAGCTACACTGAAGCTTTCTTT.

This clone was detected a few times. V usage is TRBV7-8 and J usage is TRBJ1-3, with D possibly TRBD1 on 6 matching bases. The CDR3 spans 15 residues. Per germline, CDR1 SGHVS and CDR2 FQNEAQ. V was cut by 5 bases and J by 0 bases, with 11 bases left in between. CDR3 protein: CASSLGTISGNTIYF. In DNA form, the CDR3 reads TGTGCCAGCAGCCTTGGGACAATCTCTGGAAACACCATATATTTT.

The chain combines TRBV4-1 with TRBJ2-3; D uncertain. The CDR3 is 13 residues long. Trimming shortened V by 0 bases and J by 3 bases, and 4 bases separated the two germline ends. Germline loops: CDR1 MGHRA, CDR2 YSYEKL. The CDR3 loop reads CASSQEITDTQYF. The DNA for the CDR3 is TGCGCCAGCAGCCAAGAAATAACAGATACGCAGTATTTT.

The chain links TRBV6-6 to TRBJ2-1; no firm D call. Trimming took 5 bases from V and 6 from J, leaving 8 bases between them. The CDR3 spans 12 residues. CDR1 and CDR2 (germline): MNHNY, SVGAGI (reference sequence). The CDR3 DNA sequence: TGTGCCAGCAGTGAGCCGGTCAATGAGCAGTTCTTC. Protein sequence: CASSEPVNEQFF.

This CDR3 is CASSSRMRSWDTEAFF. CDR3 in DNA: TGTGCCAGCAGCTCCCGCATGAGGTCCTGGGACACTGAAGCTTTCTTT. The V and J genes are TRBV11-2 and TRBJ1-1; D not resolved. The V and J ends lost 4 bases and 3 bases respectively, with 18 bases between them. From germline, CDR1 is SGHAT and CDR2 FQNNGV. The CDR3 has 16 amino acids.